Listed here are 29 T cell receptor beta chains from one sample, sequenced in a study of blood T cell repertoires in COVID-19. Using immunoSEQ multiplex PCR, the repertoire was profiled, and TCRdb retains in-frame clones only, with some absent. The profile shows 120,000 or so clones, approximately 91% of them singletons. The sample taken for sequencing was peripheral blood. The receptors originated from a woman older than 75 with acute or convalescent COVID-19.

The V call is TRBV6-5, the J call TRBJ1-6; D perhaps matches TRBD1 (5 bases). The CDR3 length is 14 residues. Trimming removed 0 bases at V and 7 bases at J, with 7 bases between. Germline CDR1 reads MNHEY; CDR2 reads SVGAGI. The CDR3 spells CASSYSDSNSPLHF. CDR3 bases: TGTGCCAGCAGTTACTCAGACAGCAATTCACCCCTCCACTTT.

The chain links TRBV5-1 to TRBJ2-3, with D perhaps matching TRBD1 (6 bases). The CDR3 has 12 amino acids. The V end was cut by 7 bases, the J end by 5 bases, with 11 bases between. The V gene's germline CDR1 is SGHRS and CDR2 YFSETQ. CDR3 region: CASSWDKDTQYF. CDR3 sequence (DNA): TGCGCCAGCTCTTGGGACAAAGATACGCAGTATTTT. Full variable domain (remainder filled in from reference TRBV5-1 and TRBJ2-3): KAGVTQTPRYLIKTRGQQVTLSCSPISGHRSVSWYQQTPGQGLQFLFEYFSETQRNKGNFPGRFSGRQFSNSRSEMNVSTLELGDSALYLCASSWDKDTQYFGPGTRLTVL.

The genes are TRBV18 and TRBJ2-3; 11 bases map to TRBD2. Per germline, CDR1 KGHSH and CDR2 LQKENI. The ends lost 6 bases at V and 0 bases at J; junction bases unmatched: 5. The CDR3 sequence is 16 residues long. CDR3 bases: TGTGCCAGCTCGAAAACTAGCGGGGGTAGCACAGATACGCAGTATTTT. Protein: CASSKTSGGSTDTQYF.

J is TRBJ1-2 and V is TRBV28, with 7 nucleotides matching TRBD1. The CDR3 is 15 residues long. V was clipped by 3 bases and J by 6 bases; unmatched bases: 10. Per the germline V gene, CDR1 is MDHEN and CDR2 is SYDVKM. For the CDR3, the DNA is TGTGCCAGCAGTTTGGGGAACAGGGGAATTAATGGCTACACCTTC. Its protein is CASSLGNRGINGYTF.

V and J are TRBV7-9 and TRBJ2-1, with D hard to call. The CDR3 extends over 12 amino acids. V lost 1 base and J 12 bases, leaving 10 bases between the germline ends. Germline V gene sequence: CDR1 SEHNR, CDR2 FQNEAQ (reference sequence). In DNA, the CDR3 is TGTGCCAGCAGCTTAGTAACGGGTGTGCAGTTCTTC. Translation: CASSLVTGVQFF.

The V call is TRBV5-3, the J call TRBJ1-4, with D perhaps TRBD1 (6 bases). TRBV5-3 is reported as an ORF; its role is uncertain. Between the trimmed V and J ends, which lost 3 bases and 0 bases, there was a span of 18 bases. The CDR3 is 18 amino acids. As DNA, the CDR3 is TGTGCCAGAAGCTGGTGGGTTCCAGGGGCCGCAACTAATGAAAAACTGTTTTTT. Translating gives CARSWWVPGAATNEKLFF.

The gene calls are TRBV7-9 and TRBJ1-5, with D uncertain. The CDR3 sequence is 15 residues long. Trimming cost V 5 bases and J 0 bases, with 11 bases left between them. Germline V CDR1 and CDR2: SEHNR, FQNEAQ (reference sequence). CDR3 sequence (DNA): TGTGCCAGCAGCCCAGACTTGTATAGCAATCAGCCCCAGCATTTT. This gives the protein CASSPDLYSNQPQHF.

The V gene is TRBV30, the J gene TRBJ1-1; tentatively, D is TRBD1 (5 bases). Germline V gene data show CDR1 as GTSNPN and CDR2 as SVGIG (reference sequence). The CDR3 runs to 13 residues. Trimming took off 3 bases at V and 2 bases at J, with 10 bases between the two ends. CDR3 nucleotide sequence: TGTGCCTGGAGGAAAGGACAAAACACTGAAGCTTTCTTT. Its translation: CAWRKGQNTEAFF.

The genes are TRBV5-1 and TRBJ1-5; TRBD1 matches at 12 bases. The CDR3 spans 15 residues. CDR1 SGHRS and CDR2 YFSETQ come from the germline V gene. V lost 4 bases to trimming and J lost 5 bases; unmatched junction nucleotides: 4. CDR3 protein: CASSRGQGADQPQHF. The CDR3 nucleotides are TGCGCCAGCAGCCGGGGACAGGGGGCCGATCAGCCCCAGCATTTT.

J is TRBJ2-5 and V is TRBV7-3; D perhaps matches TRBD1 (5 bases). V was cut by 1 base and J by 4 bases, with 10 bases left in between. CDR3 length: 14 amino acids. Germline CDR1 SGHTA, CDR2 FQGTGA. In DNA form, the CDR3 reads TGTGCCAGCAGCTTAAGGGGCCCGGCAGAGACCCAGTACTTC. Amino acids: CASSLRGPAETQYF.

This clone was seen just once. The chain recombines TRBV18 with TRBJ2-7; D is possibly TRBD1 (6 bases). The CDR3 runs 14 residues. The V gene's germline CDR1 is KGHSH and CDR2 LQKENI. The V and J ends lost 8 bases and 3 bases respectively, with 17 bases between them. This CDR3 reads CASASRGVNYEQYF. The CDR3 nucleotides read TGTGCCAGCGCGAGCAGGGGAGTGAACTACGAGCAGTACTTC.

The sample holds one count of this clone. The V and J genes are TRBV7-2 and TRBJ2-7, with TRBD1 as a possible D gene (6 bases). This CDR3 is 15 amino acids long. CDR1 and CDR2 from the germline V gene are SGHTA and FQGNSA. The V end lost 4 bases, the J end lost 2 bases, and 15 bases lay between the germline ends. CDR3 coding DNA: TGTGCCAGCAGCTCACAGGGAAACGGAACCTACGAGCAGTACTTC. Amino acids: CASSSQGNGTYEQYF.

The chain carries TRBV5-1 and TRBJ2-5; 13 bases align to TRBD2. Germline V CDR1 and CDR2: SGHRS, YFSETQ. V trimming: 4 bases; J trimming: 3 bases; junction bases outside the gene matches: 3. The CDR3 covers 15 residues. Here the CDR3 reads CASSTSGRVEETQYF. CDR3 nucleotide sequence: TGCGCCAGCAGCACTAGCGGGAGGGTGGAAGAGACCCAGTACTTC.

The J gene is TRBJ2-7, the V gene TRBV28, with D perhaps TRBD2 (6 bases). This CDR3 comprises 14 residues. V was clipped by 6 bases and J by 4 bases, with 16 bases between them. Germline V gene lookup returns CDR1 MDHEN and CDR2 SYDVKM. The CDR3 DNA is TGTGCCAGCAGATCCGGGACTCAGTGGTACGAGCAGTACTTC. It translates to CASRSGTQWYEQYF.

This chain connects TRBV5-4 to TRBJ2-3; TRBD2 aligns across 9 bases. The CDR3 has 17 amino acids. Germline V gene sequence: CDR1 SGHNT, CDR2 YYREEE (reference sequence). The ends lost 0 bases at V and 2 bases at J; junction bases unmatched: 7. The DNA for the CDR3 is TGTGCCAGCAGCTTGGGCTCCGGACTAGCGCACACAGATACGCAGTATTTT. Translating it yields CASSLGSGLAHTDTQYF.

In the case of this clone: This same CDR3 is encoded by further DNA sequences in the sample. The CDR3: CASSGQGNTGELFF. CDR3 in DNA: TGTGCCAGCAGTGGACAGGGGAACACCGGGGAGCTGTTTTTT. The chain uses TRBV2 and TRBJ2-2, with 7 bases fitting TRBD1. Trimming at V came to 4 bases and at J to 1 base, leaving 0 bases not matched to a gene. CDR3 length: 14 amino acids. The germline V gene has CDR1 SNHLY and CDR2 FYNNEI.

This chain connects TRBV5-1 to TRBJ1-4, with D possibly matching TRBD1 (6 bases). CDR3 length: 15 amino acids. Germline assignment: CDR1 SGHRS and CDR2 YFSETQ. V dropped 2 bases and J dropped 4 bases, with 12 bases sitting between them. CDR3 protein: CASSLSGQINEKLFF. CDR3 coding DNA: TGCGCCAGCAGCTTATCGGGACAAATTAATGAAAAACTGTTTTTT.

This clone was counted a few times. V and J are TRBV4-2 and TRBJ1-2; weak D call: TRBD1 (6 bases). The CDR3 is 13 residues long. Trimming pared 3 bases from V and 3 bases from J, leaving 8 bases between. The germline V gene encodes CDR1 LGHNA and CDR2 YNFKEQ. In DNA, the CDR3 is TGTGCCAGCAGCCAGGCAGGGGACTATGGCTACACCTTC. This sequence encodes CASSQAGDYGYTF.

This clone was seen once. This chain links TRBV19 with TRBJ2-1; TRBD2 agrees at 10 bases. The CDR3 contains 15 residues. Germline V gene data show CDR1 as LNHDA and CDR2 as SQIVND (reference sequence). The junction had 10 bases not matched to a gene; V was cut back by 5 bases and J by 9 bases. This chain's CDR3 is CASSPLAGERFEQFF. For the CDR3, the DNA is TGTGCCAGTAGTCCCCTAGCGGGGGAGAGGTTTGAGCAGTTCTTC.

The V and J genes are TRBV15 and TRBJ1-2; 9 bases match TRBD1. The CDR3 extends over 15 amino acids. With V trimmed by 0 bases and J by 4 bases, 3 bases remained unmatched. Per germline, CDR1 LNHNV and CDR2 YYDKDF (reference sequence). The CDR3 reads CATSRDRDRVYGYTF. The CDR3, as DNA: TGTGCCACCAGCAGAGATCGGGACAGGGTCTATGGCTACACCTTC.

This clone appeared once. The CDR3 DNA reads TGTGCCAGCAGTCAAACTCTGGACAGGAGGAGAAAGACCCAGTACTTC. Encoded protein: CASSQTLDRRRKTQYF. This sequence joins TRBV3-1 (or the pseudogene TRBV3-2) and TRBJ2-5; 7 nucleotides match TRBD1. V lost 6 bases, J lost 6 bases, and 16 bases stayed unmatched. Germline CDR1 and CDR2: LGHDT and YNNKEL (reference sequence). The CDR3 spans 16 residues.

V is TRBV5-6 and J is TRBJ2-5; TRBD2 matches 9 bases. Germline CDR1 is SGHDT and CDR2 is YYEEEE. Trimming removed 3 bases from V and 3 bases from J; junction bases left unmatched: 3. The CDR3 totals 14 residues. CDR3 DNA: TGTGCCAGCAGCTCTTCTAGCGGGGAAGAGACCCAGTACTTC. Translating it yields CASSSSSGEETQYF.

The chain recombines TRBV6-5 with TRBJ2-7; TRBD1 is a possible D gene (6 bases). This CDR3 has 13 amino acids. V lost 5 bases to trimming and J lost 6 bases, with 14 bases between them. Germline V lookup: CDR1 MNHEY, CDR2 SVGAGI. The CDR3: CASSPGRGGEQYF. CDR3 DNA sequence: TGTGCCAGCAGTCCAGGTAGAGGGGGCGAGCAGTACTTC.

This clone was found many times. This chain links TRBV6-5 with TRBJ1-4; D remains unclear. Per germline, CDR1 MNHEY and CDR2 SVGAGI. This CDR3 contains 13 residues. Trimming left V 8 bases short and J 2 bases short, with 9 bases between. CDR3 in DNA: TGTGCCAGCGCGCCTTTCACTAATGAAAAACTGTTTTTT. This codes for CASAPFTNEKLFF.

The J gene is TRBJ1-2, the V gene TRBV19; TRBD1 matches 8 bases. This CDR3 spans 14 amino acids. Per the germline V gene, CDR1 is LNHDA and CDR2 is SQIVND (reference sequence). V gave up 3 bases and J gave up 4 bases; unmatched junction bases: 4. As DNA, the CDR3 is TGTGCCAGTAGTATGCCAGGGGGCGTCTATGGCTACACCTTC. It codes for CASSMPGGVYGYTF.

This clone was seen a single time. V gene TRBV5-5 combines with J gene TRBJ2-7, with D uncertain. Germline V lookup: CDR1 SGHKS, CDR2 YYEKEE (reference sequence). The CDR3 runs to 13 residues. V lost 5 bases and J lost 1, with 10 bases in between. The CDR3 sequence is CASSSQVSYEQYF. Here the CDR3 DNA reads TGTGCCAGCAGTTCTCAGGTATCCTACGAGCAGTACTTC.

The rearrangement uses TRBV6-5 and TRBJ2-5; perhaps TRBD1 as D (6 bases). The CDR3 runs 15 residues. Trimming removed 1 base from V and 5 bases from J, with 14 bases in between. Germline V gene lookup returns CDR1 MNHEY and CDR2 SVGAGI. The DNA for the CDR3 is TGTGCCAGCAGTTACTATAACAGGGTCTCGGAGACCCAGTACTTC. This codes for CASSYYNRVSETQYF.

The chain combines TRBV4-2 with TRBJ1-1; tentatively, D is TRBD1 (5 bases). The CDR3 consists of 16 residues. Germline V lookup: CDR1 LGHNA, CDR2 YNFKEQ. V was clipped by 0 bases and J by 3 bases, with 14 bases between them. This CDR3 reads CASSQDVGGGHTEAFF. The CDR3, as DNA: TGTGCCAGCAGCCAAGATGTGGGGGGGGGACACACTGAAGCTTTCTTT.

The genes are TRBV11-2 and TRBJ2-3, with 10 bases matching TRBD2. V lost 2 bases to trimming and J lost 4 bases; unmatched junction nucleotides: 12. Germline-derived CDR1 and CDR2 are SGHAT and FQNNGV. The CDR3 is made up of 18 amino acids. Here the CDR3 reads CASSLRKGTSGVPDTQYF. The CDR3 nucleotides are TGTGCCAGCAGCTTAAGGAAGGGAACTAGCGGGGTTCCAGATACGCAGTATTTT.